This TCR beta chain was retrieved from a study of blood T cell repertoires in COVID-19. This clone has only one observation. Libraries were prepared by immunoSEQ multiplex PCR; TCRdb keeps only in-frame clonotypes and omits some of them. The profile shows some 110,000 clones, 82% of them singletons. Germline values: CDR1 SQVTM, CDR2 ANQGSEA. V lost 6 bases, J lost 4 bases, and 13 bases lay in between. The CDR3 is 13 residues long. Sequenced material: peripheral blood. The rearrangement joins TRBV29-1 to TRBJ1-5; D remains ambiguous. The receptor's source is a man between 65 and 85 years old with acute or convalescent COVID-19. CDR3 residues: CSVRVDSNQPQHF. DNA for the CDR3: TGCAGCGTGCGAGTCGATTCAAATCAGCCCCAGCATTTT.